Below are 26 T cell receptor beta chains sequenced from a single sample in a study of blood T cell repertoires in COVID-19. Sequenced by immunoSEQ multiplex PCR; TCRdb stores in-frame clones only, minus some. The table records 75,000 to 95,000 clones, roughly 80% of them present only once. Sequenced: peripheral blood. The receptors stem from a woman aged 40 to 50 with active or convalescent COVID-19.

The rearrangement uses TRBV28 and TRBJ1-1; 7 nucleotides line up with TRBD1. Germline V gene lookup returns CDR1 MDHEN and CDR2 SYDVKM. J lost 1 base, V lost 6 bases, and 14 bases had no gene match. This CDR3 contains 17 residues. CDR3 sequence (DNA): TGTGCCAGCAGCTCCTCCCTGGGACAGAAGGGGAACACTGAAGCTTTCTTT. Its protein product is CASSSSLGQKGNTEAFF.

J is TRBJ2-2 and V is TRBV29-1; weak D call: TRBD1 (5 bases). V dropped 4 bases and J dropped 0 bases, with 9 bases sitting between them. This CDR3 is built from 14 residues. From germline, CDR1 is SQVTM and CDR2 ANQGSEA. The CDR3 loop is CSVADTTNTGELFF. The DNA for the CDR3 is TGCAGCGTTGCGGACACCACGAACACCGGGGAGCTGTTTTTT.

For the CDR3, the DNA is TGTGCCAGCAGGGGCTTGATAGAGCAGTACTTC. This codes for CASRGLIEQYF. The genes are TRBV27 and TRBJ2-7; no firm D call. The CDR3 has 11 amino acids. The V end lost 6 bases, the J end lost 7 bases, and 10 bases lay between the germline ends. In germline, CDR1 is MNHEY, CDR2 SMNVEV (reference sequence).

This clone has a handful of counts. V gene TRBV7-2 combines with J gene TRBJ2-3; 7 bases are shared with TRBD2. The CDR3 is 19 residues long. The junction had 22 bases not matched to a gene; V was cut back by 5 bases and J by 5 bases. From germline, CDR1 is SGHTA and CDR2 FQGNSA. The CDR3 reads CASSPQPLAAPGPRDTQYF. Here the CDR3 DNA reads TGTGCCAGCAGCCCCCAGCCCCTAGCGGCCCCGGGCCCAAGAGATACGCAGTATTTT. Filled out from reference TRBV7-2 and TRBJ2-3, the complete variable domain reads GAGVSQSPSNKVTEKGKDVELRCDPISGHTALYWYRQSLGQGLEFLIYFQGNSAPDKSGLPSDRFSAERTGGSVSTLTIQRTQQEDSAVYLCASSPQPLAAPGPRDTQYFGPGTRLTVL.

This clone was counted only a few times. V is TRBV18 and J is TRBJ2-7; D might be TRBD1 (6 bases). The CDR3 contains 16 residues. The germline CDR1 and CDR2 sequences are KGHSH and LQKENI. Trimming removed 2 bases at V and 0 bases at J, with 14 bases between. CDR3 sequence reads: CASSPIMGASSYEQYF. CDR3 DNA sequence: TGTGCCAGCTCACCAATTATGGGGGCAAGCTCCTACGAGCAGTACTTC.

The chain is built from TRBV28 and TRBJ2-5, with 8 bases aligning to TRBD1. The CDR3 extends over 14 amino acids. The J segment lost 5 bases and the V segment lost 4 bases, leaving 6 bases of the junction unmatched. Germline assignment: CDR1 MDHEN and CDR2 SYDVKM. CDR3 DNA sequence: TGTGCCAGCAGTTCAGGGGGCGCGGGGGAGACCCAGTACTTC. Residues: CASSSGGAGETQYF.

The rearrangement links TRBV28 to TRBJ2-1, with 9 positions matching TRBD2. Germline-derived CDR1 and CDR2 are MDHEN and SYDVKM. The CDR3 consists of 14 residues. Trimming took 5 bases from V and 5 from J; bases not matched to a gene: 4. For the CDR3, the DNA is TGTGCCAGCAGTCTGGCGGGAGGGGACAATGAGCAGTTCTTC. Translated: CASSLAGGDNEQFF.

The V gene is TRBV5-5, the J gene TRBJ2-2; possible D gene TRBD1, 6 bases. Germline loops: CDR1 SGHKS, CDR2 YYEKEE (reference sequence). The CDR3 extends over 13 amino acids. Trimming took 2 bases from V and 7 from J, leaving 9 bases between them. The chain's CDR3 is CASSLSGDGELFF. Here the CDR3 DNA reads TGTGCCAGCAGCTTATCAGGGGACGGGGAGCTGTTTTTT.

V usage is TRBV4-3 and J usage is TRBJ1-2, with D hard to call. Germline V gene sequence: CDR1 LGHNA, CDR2 YSLEER. This CDR3 has 15 amino acids. The V end was cut by 2 bases, the J end by 0 bases, with 10 bases between. The DNA of the CDR3 is TGCGCCAGCAGCCAAAAATGGCAGACTAACTATGGCTACACCTTC. This sequence encodes CASSQKWQTNYGYTF.

The J gene is TRBJ1-6, the V gene TRBV7-9; no definite D call. The CDR3 is 16 amino acids. Looked up from germline, CDR1 is SEHNR and CDR2 is FQNEAQ (reference sequence). The V end lost 0 bases, the J end lost 6 bases, and 12 bases lay between the germline ends. CDR3 nucleotides: TGTGCCAGCAGCTTAGCATCTAGTCAATTTAATTCACCCCTCCACTTT. As protein: CASSLASSQFNSPLHF.

This clone was seen only a few times. The chain carries TRBV2 and TRBJ2-2; 10 bases are a match to TRBD1. This CDR3 spans 16 amino acids. The junction had 4 bases not matched to a gene; V was cut back by 0 bases and J by 6 bases. Germline loops: CDR1 SNHLY, CDR2 FYNNEI. CDR3 nucleotides: TGTGCCAGCAGTGAAGCGCGGACAGGGGGAGCCGGGGAGCTGTTTTTT. This gives the protein CASSEARTGGAGELFF.

The V call is TRBV7-2, the J call TRBJ1-5; D may be TRBD1 (5 bases). V was clipped by 4 bases and J by 4 bases, with 11 bases between them. CDR1 and CDR2 (germline): SGHTA, FQGNSA. This CDR3 has 14 amino acids. CDR3 sequence: CASSWNQGNQPQHF. The CDR3 region has the DNA TGTGCCAGCAGCTGGAACCAGGGTAATCAGCCCCAGCATTTT.

The rearrangement joins TRBV6-2 or TRBV6-3 to TRBJ1-5; D remains unclear. Per the germline V gene, CDR1 is MNHEY and CDR2 is SVGEGT. CDR3 size: 12 residues. The germline V and J ends were trimmed by 3 bases and 7 bases, with 7 bases remaining between them. The CDR3 spells CASSYMLQPQHF. For the CDR3, the DNA is TGTGCCAGCAGTTATATGTTACAGCCCCAGCATTTT.

The J gene is TRBJ2-1, the V gene TRBV7-9; D is uncertain. The germline V and J ends were trimmed by 4 bases and 0 bases, with 7 bases remaining between them. The CDR3 runs 14 residues. CDR1 SEHNR and CDR2 FQNEAQ come from the germline V gene (reference sequence). The CDR3 protein is CASSSRVSYNEQFF. As DNA, the CDR3 is TGTGCCAGCAGCTCCCGAGTCTCCTACAATGAGCAGTTCTTC. The whole variable domain, remainder taken from reference TRBV7-9 and TRBJ2-1, is DTGVSQNPRHKITKRGQNVTFRCDPISEHNRLYWYRQTLGQGPEFLTYFQNEAQLEKSRLLSDRFSAERPKGSFSTLEIQRTEQGDSAMYLCASSSRVSYNEQFFGPGTRLTVL.

DNA for the CDR3: TGCAGCGACCGGGCCGGGGAGTTCTTC. This codes for CSDRAGEFF. V gene TRBV20-1 combines with J gene TRBJ2-1; D perhaps matches TRBD2 (5 bases). This CDR3 comprises 9 residues. Germline loops: CDR1 DFQATT, CDR2 SNEGSKA (reference sequence).

This sequence joins TRBV7-2 and TRBJ2-3; D is unclear. V lost 5 bases, J lost 2 bases, and 17 bases lay in between. This CDR3 has 16 residues. Germline values: CDR1 SGHTA, CDR2 FQGNSA. CDR3 sequence: CASSRPAAAFTDTQYF. CDR3 coding DNA: TGTGCCAGCAGCCGGCCTGCAGCAGCGTTCACAGATACGCAGTATTTT.

The V gene is TRBV7-2, the J gene TRBJ2-5; a possible D gene is TRBD2 (6 bases). Germline values: CDR1 SGHTA, CDR2 FQGNSA. V was clipped by 1 base and J by 2 bases, with 14 bases between them. The CDR3 is made up of 16 amino acids. CDR3 DNA sequence: TGTGCCAGCAGCTTAGTTAGCGGTTCCCTTCAAGAGACCCAGTACTTC. Translated: CASSLVSGSLQETQYF. The full variable domain, its missing parts supplied by reference TRBV7-2 and TRBJ2-5, is GAGVSQSPSNKVTEKGKDVELRCDPISGHTALYWYRQSLGQGLEFLIYFQGNSAPDKSGLPSDRFSAERTGGSVSTLTIQRTQQEDSAVYLCASSLVSGSLQETQYFGPGTRLLVL.

V is TRBV6-2 or TRBV6-3 and J is TRBJ2-3; 7 positions agree with TRBD1. The trim removed 2 bases at V and 2 bases at J, leaving 1 base unmatched. Germline CDR1 reads MNHEY; CDR2 reads SVGEGT. CDR3 length: 14 amino acids. The CDR3 reads CASSYTGDTDTQYF. DNA of the CDR3: TGTGCCAGCAGTTACACAGGGGACACAGATACGCAGTATTTT.

The chain has TRBV29-1 and TRBJ1-1; TRBD1 might be the D (5 bases). Germline V gene lookup returns CDR1 SQVTM and CDR2 ANQGSEA. Trimming removed 6 bases from V and 11 bases from J, with 13 bases in between. The CDR3 sequence is 10 residues long. CDR3 residues: CSVRDSGAFF. CDR3 sequence (DNA): TGCAGCGTGAGGGACTCTGGTGCTTTCTTT.

There are a few counts of this clone. J is TRBJ2-5 and V is TRBV25-1, with 7 nucleotides matching TRBD1. CDR1 and CDR2 from the germline V gene are MGHDK and SYGVNS. This CDR3 is built from 15 residues. The trim removed 3 bases at V and 1 base at J, leaving 5 bases unmatched. CDR3 protein: CASSDDRVAQETQYF. CDR3 coding DNA: TGTGCCAGCAGTGATGACAGGGTAGCCCAAGAGACCCAGTACTTC.

This sequence joins TRBV6-5 and TRBJ2-3; 9 nucleotides match TRBD1. This CDR3 comprises 13 residues. With 8 bases clipped from V and 5 bases from J, the junction kept 5 bases outside the gene matches. The germline CDR1 and CDR2 sequences are MNHEY and SVGAGI. The CDR3 protein is CASWDRVIDTQYF. Written as DNA, the CDR3 is TGTGCCAGCTGGGACAGGGTTATAGATACGCAGTATTTT.

The J gene is TRBJ1-2, the V gene TRBV7-9; 9 positions agree with TRBD1. V was pared by 5 bases and J by 6 bases, with 4 bases of the junction left unmatched. The CDR3 sequence is 13 residues long. Germline-derived CDR1 and CDR2 are SEHNR and FQNEAQ (reference sequence). The CDR3 coding sequence is TGTGCCAGCAGCCCCGGACAGGGGAATGGCTACACCTTC. Protein sequence: CASSPGQGNGYTF.

This clone is a singleton in its sample. V and J are TRBV14 and TRBJ1-1; no reliable D call. This CDR3 has 11 residues. Trimming took off 3 bases at V and 6 bases at J, with 5 bases between the two ends. Germline V gene data show CDR1 as SGHDN and CDR2 as FVKESK. CDR3 residues: CASSQFAEAFF. The DNA of the CDR3 is TGTGCCAGCAGCCAGTTCGCTGAAGCTTTCTTT.

This chain connects TRBV15 to TRBJ1-5, with D unresolved. The CDR3 loop spans 18 amino acids. Germline V gives CDR1 LNHNV, CDR2 YYDKDF (reference sequence). Deletions cut 0 bases from V and 1 base from J, with 16 bases between. CDR3 sequence (DNA): TGTGCCACCAGCAGAGATAGGGCGGGGATCGGAAGCAATCAGCCCCAGCATTTT. Translation gives CATSRDRAGIGSNQPQHF.

This clone was recorded a few times. This chain connects TRBV5-5 to TRBJ1-1, with D perhaps matching TRBD1 (5 bases). The CDR3 runs to 13 residues. CDR1 SGHKS and CDR2 YYEKEE come from the germline V gene (reference sequence). The ends were cut back, 2 bases at V and 1 base at J, with 6 bases in the middle. In DNA form, the CDR3 reads TGTGCCAGCAGCTTCCAGGGGAACACTGAAGCTTTCTTT. It specifies CASSFQGNTEAFF.

DNA of the CDR3: TGTGCCAGCAGCCAACCCAGACAGACGTCCTCTCCTAATTCACCCCTCCACTTT. Its protein is CASSQPRQTSSPNSPLHF. The gene calls are TRBV4-2 and TRBJ1-6; a possible D gene is TRBD1 (5 bases). Germline assignment: CDR1 LGHNA and CDR2 YNFKEQ. CDR3 length: 18 amino acids. The V end was cut by 2 bases, the J end by 6 bases, with 20 bases between.